This paragraph covers one TCR beta chain sequence. The data belong to a study of blood T cell repertoires in COVID-19. As for the study in general: From T cells, B-cell-depleted T cells, or PBMCs came the material, which was cDNA or gDNA.

Trimming took 2 bases from V and 2 from J; bases not matched to a gene: 7. The CDR3 spans 15 residues. The germline V gene has CDR1 SGHRS and CDR2 YFSETQ. In the original processing: Scientists estimated how many nucleated cells there were by amplifying reference gene primers. Here immunoSEQ multiplex PCR was the method, and the copy in TCRdb shows in-frame clones only, minus some. V, J and clone size were drawn from that table, and D and trimming were deduced from the DNA. The sample consists of about 200,000 clones, 82% of them appearing once. The source is a human donor with acute or convalescent COVID-19. The donor label of this sample is uncertain. The sample consisted of peripheral blood. This sequence joins TRBV5-1 and TRBJ2-7, with 7 nucleotides matching TRBD2. This chain's CDR3 is CASSLQAGPTYEQYF. The CDR3 DNA reads as TGCGCCAGCAGCTTACAAGCGGGGCCTACCTACGAGCAGTACTTC.